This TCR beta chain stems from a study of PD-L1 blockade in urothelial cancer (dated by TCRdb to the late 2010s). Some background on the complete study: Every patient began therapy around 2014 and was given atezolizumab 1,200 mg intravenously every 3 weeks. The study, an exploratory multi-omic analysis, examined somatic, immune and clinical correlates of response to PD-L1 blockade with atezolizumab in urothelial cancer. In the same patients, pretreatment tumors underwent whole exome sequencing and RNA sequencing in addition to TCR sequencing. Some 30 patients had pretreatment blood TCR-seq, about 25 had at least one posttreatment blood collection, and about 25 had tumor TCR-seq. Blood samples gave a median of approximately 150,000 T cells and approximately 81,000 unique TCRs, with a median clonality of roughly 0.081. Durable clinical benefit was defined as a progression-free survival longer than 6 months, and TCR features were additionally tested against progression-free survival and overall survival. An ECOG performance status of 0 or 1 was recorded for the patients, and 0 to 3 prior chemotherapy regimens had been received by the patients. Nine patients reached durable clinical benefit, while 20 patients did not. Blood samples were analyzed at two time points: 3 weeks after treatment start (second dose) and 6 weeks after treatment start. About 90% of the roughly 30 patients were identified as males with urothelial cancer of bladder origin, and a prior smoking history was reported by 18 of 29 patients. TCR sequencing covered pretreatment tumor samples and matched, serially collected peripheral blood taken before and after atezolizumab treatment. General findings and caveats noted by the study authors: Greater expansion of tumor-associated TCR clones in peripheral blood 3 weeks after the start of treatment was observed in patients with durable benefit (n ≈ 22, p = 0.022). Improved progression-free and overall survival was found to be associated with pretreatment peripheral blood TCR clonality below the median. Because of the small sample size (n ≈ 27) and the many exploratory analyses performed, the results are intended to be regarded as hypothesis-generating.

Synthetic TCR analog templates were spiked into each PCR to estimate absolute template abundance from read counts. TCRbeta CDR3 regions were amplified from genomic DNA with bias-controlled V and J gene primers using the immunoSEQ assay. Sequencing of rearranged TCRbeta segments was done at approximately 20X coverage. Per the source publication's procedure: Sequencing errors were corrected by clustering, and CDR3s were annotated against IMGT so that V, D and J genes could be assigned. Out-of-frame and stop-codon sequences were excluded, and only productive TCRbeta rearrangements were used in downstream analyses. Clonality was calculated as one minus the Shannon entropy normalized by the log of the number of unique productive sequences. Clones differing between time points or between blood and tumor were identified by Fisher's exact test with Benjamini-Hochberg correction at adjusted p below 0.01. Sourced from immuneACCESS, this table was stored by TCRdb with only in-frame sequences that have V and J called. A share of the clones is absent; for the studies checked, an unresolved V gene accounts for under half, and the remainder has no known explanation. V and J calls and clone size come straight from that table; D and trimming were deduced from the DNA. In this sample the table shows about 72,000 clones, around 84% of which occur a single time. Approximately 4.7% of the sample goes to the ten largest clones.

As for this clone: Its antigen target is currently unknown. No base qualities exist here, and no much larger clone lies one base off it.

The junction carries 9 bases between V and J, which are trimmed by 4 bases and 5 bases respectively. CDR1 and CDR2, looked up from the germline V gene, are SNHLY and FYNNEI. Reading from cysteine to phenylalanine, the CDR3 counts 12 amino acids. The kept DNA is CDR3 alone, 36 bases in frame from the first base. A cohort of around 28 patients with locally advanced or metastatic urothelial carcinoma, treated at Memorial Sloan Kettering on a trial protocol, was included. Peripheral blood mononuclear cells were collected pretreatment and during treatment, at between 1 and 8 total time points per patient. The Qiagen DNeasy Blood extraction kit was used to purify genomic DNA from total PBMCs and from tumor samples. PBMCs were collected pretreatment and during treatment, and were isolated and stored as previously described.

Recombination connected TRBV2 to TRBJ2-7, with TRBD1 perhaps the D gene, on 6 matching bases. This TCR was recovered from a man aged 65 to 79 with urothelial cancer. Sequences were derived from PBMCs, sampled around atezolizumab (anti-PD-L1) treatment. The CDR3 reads CASSVGANEQYF. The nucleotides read TGTGCCAGCAGTGTGGGGGCTAACGAGCAGTACTTC.